The T cell receptor (beta chain) under discussion was sequenced for a study of T cells after yellow fever vaccination. It was through 5'RACE template switching that TCR cDNA was made, with a universal primer site and UMIs added. TCRdb ran MiXCR on the 5' RACE reads and lists one entry per CDR3 protein. The sample has some 350,000 distinct CDR3 sequences, roughly 12% seen once. Germline V lookup: CDR1 LGHNT, CDR2 FRNRAP. V lost 0 bases to trimming and J lost 3 bases, with 8 bases between them. The CDR3 loop spans 14 amino acids. The V and J genes are TRBV12-5 and TRBJ2-5; D is uncertain. The sample here was PBMCs, taken on the day of the first yellow fever vaccination. The receptor was isolated from a young man who received the YFV17D yellow fever vaccine. The CDR3 loop is CASGLVPGEETQYF. The CDR3 nucleotides are TGTGCTAGTGGTTTGGTACCTGGGGAAGAGACCCAGTACTTC.